This TCR beta chain was found in a study of tumor-infiltrating lymphocytes in primary liver carcinoma. Across the study: Measuring about 4.2 to 10 cm across, the tumors were staged as T1-T3 N0M0.

Germline CDR1 SGHAT, CDR2 FQNNGV. CDR3 length equals 15 residues. V was shortened by 2 bases and J by 8 bases, with 19 bases between the two germline ends. Co-extraction yielded RNA and DNA from approximately 22-30 mg of unsorted bulk tissue. Total RNA (roughly 550 ng) served as template for TCR beta cDNA synthesis primed by a constant-region primer. Three rounds of nested multiplex PCR with slightly modified ARM-PCR produced TCR beta libraries. TRBV1-TRBV30 forward primers paired with a C-beta reverse primer were used in the first two PCR rounds, which ran approximately 10 cycles each. TCRdb fed the multiplex PCR reads into MiXCR, producing one record per CDR3 protein. The sample contains 30,000 to 40,000 distinct CDR3 sequences, less than 85% of which appear only once. This clonotype was found a few times.

This TCR came from a man aged 40-49 years with primary liver carcinoma and hepatitis B virus infection. The genes are TRBV11-2 and TRBJ2-7, with D perhaps matching TRBD1 or TRBD2 (5 bases each). Sequenced input: liver tumor tissue from sampling region 4. Subset indicated: tumor region T4, right-lateral pole. CDR3 residues: CASSLTVAGASKQYF. CDR3 bases: TGTGCCAGCAGCTTAACCGTAGCTGGGGCTAGCAAGCAGTACTTC. Complete variable domain (other parts from reference TRBV11-2 and TRBJ2-7): EAGVAQSPRYKIIEKRQSVAFWCNPISGHATLYWYQQILGQGPKLLIQFQNNGVVDDSQLPKDRFSAERLKGVDSTLKIQPAKLEDSAVYLCASSLTVAGASKQYFGPGTRLTVT.